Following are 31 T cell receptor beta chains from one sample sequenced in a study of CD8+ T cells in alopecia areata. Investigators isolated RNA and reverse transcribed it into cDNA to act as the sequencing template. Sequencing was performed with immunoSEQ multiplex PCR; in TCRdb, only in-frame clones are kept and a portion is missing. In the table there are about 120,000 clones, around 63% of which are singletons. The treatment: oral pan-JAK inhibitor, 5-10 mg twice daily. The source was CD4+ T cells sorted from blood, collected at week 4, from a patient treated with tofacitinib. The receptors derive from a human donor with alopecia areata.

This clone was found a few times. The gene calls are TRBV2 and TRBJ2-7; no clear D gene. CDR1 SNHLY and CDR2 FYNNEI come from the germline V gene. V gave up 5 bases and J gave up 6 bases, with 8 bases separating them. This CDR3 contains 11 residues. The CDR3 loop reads CASSLYVEQYF. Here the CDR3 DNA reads TGTGCCAGCAGTCTTTATGTCGAGCAGTACTTC.

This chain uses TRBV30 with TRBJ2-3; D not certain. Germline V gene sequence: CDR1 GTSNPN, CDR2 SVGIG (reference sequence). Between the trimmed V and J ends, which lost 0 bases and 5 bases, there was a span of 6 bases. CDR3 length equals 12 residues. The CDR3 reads CAWSVRRDTQYF. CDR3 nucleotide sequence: TGTGCCTGGAGTGTACGTCGAGATACGCAGTATTTT.

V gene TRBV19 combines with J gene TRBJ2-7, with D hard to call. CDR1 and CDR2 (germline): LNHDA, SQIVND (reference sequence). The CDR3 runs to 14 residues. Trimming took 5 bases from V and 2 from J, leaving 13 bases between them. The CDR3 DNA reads TGTGCCAGTAGTGTCGGACGAGACGCCTACGAGCAGTACTTC. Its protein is CASSVGRDAYEQYF.

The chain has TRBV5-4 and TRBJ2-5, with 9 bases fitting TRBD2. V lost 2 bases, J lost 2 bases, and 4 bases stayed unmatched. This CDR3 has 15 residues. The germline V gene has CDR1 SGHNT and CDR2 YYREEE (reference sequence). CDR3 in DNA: TGTGCCAGCAGCTTCGTGCTAGCGGGGCAAGAGACCCAGTACTTC. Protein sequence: CASSFVLAGQETQYF.

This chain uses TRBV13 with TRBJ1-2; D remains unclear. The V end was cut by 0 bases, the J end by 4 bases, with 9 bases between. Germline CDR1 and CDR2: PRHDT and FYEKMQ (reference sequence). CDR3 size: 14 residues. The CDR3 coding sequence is TGTGCCAGCAGCTTAGGCCGCCCAGTCTATGGCTACACCTTC. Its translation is CASSLGRPVYGYTF.

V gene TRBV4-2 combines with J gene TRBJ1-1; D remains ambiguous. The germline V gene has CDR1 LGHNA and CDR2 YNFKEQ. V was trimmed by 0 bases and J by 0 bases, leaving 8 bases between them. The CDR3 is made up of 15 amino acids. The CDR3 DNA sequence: TGTGCCAGCAGCCAAGATCAGGTCATGAACACTGAAGCTTTCTTT. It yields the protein CASSQDQVMNTEAFF.

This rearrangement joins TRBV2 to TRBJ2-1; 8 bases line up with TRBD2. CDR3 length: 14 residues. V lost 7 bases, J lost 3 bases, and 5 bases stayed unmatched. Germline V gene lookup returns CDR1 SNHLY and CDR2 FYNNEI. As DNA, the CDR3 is TGTGCCAGCACCGGGACTAGAGGCTACAATGAGCAGTTCTTC. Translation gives CASTGTRGYNEQFF. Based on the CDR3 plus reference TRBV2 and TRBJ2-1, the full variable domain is EPEVTQTPSHQVTQMGQEVILRCVPISNHLYFYWYRQILGQKVEFLVSFYNNEISEKSEIFDDQFSVERPDGSNFTLKIRSTKLEDSAMYFCASTGTRGYNEQFFGPGTRLTVL.

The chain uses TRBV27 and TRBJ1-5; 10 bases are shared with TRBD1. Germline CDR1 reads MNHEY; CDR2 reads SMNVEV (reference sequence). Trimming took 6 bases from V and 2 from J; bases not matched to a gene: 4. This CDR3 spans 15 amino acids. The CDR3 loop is CASRHGTGGNQPQHF. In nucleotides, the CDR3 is TGTGCCAGCAGACATGGGACAGGGGGCAATCAGCCCCAGCATTTT.

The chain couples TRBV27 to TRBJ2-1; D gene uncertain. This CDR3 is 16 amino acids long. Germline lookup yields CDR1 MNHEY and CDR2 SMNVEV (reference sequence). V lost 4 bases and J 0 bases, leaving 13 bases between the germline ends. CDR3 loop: CASSSQTASSYNEQFF. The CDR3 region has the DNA TGTGCCAGCAGTTCCCAGACGGCGAGCTCCTACAATGAGCAGTTCTTC.

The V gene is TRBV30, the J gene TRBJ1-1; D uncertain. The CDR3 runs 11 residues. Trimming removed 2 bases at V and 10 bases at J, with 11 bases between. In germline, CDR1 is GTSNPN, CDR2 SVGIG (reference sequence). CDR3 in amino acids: CAWSQRIAAFF. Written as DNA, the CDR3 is TGTGCCTGGAGTCAACGTATCGCAGCTTTCTTT.

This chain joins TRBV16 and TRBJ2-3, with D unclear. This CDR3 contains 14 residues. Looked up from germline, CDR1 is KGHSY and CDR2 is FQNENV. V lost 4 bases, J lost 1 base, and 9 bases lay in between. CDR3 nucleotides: TGTGCCAGCAGCCCGCGGAAACGCACAGATACGCAGTATTTT. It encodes CASSPRKRTDTQYF.

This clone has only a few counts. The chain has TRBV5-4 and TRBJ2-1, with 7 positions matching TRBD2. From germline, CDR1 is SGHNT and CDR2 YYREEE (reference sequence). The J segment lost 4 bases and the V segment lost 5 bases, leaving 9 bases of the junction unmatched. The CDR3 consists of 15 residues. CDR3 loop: CASRLAGRSYNEQFF. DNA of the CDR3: TGTGCCAGCAGGTTAGCGGGCCGAAGTTACAATGAGCAGTTCTTC.

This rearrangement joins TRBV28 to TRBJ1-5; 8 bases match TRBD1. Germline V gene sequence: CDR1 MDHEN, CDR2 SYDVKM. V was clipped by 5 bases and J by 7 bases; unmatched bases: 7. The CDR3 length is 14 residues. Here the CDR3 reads CASSAGQVEQPQHF. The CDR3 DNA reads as TGTGCCAGCAGTGCGGGACAGGTAGAGCAGCCCCAGCATTTT. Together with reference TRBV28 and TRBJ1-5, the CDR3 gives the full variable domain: DVKVTQSSRYLVKRTGEKVFLECVQDMDHENMFWYRQDPGLGLRLIYFSYDVKMKEKGDIPEGYSVSREKKERFSLILESASTNQTSMYLCASSAGQVEQPQHFGDGTRLSIL.

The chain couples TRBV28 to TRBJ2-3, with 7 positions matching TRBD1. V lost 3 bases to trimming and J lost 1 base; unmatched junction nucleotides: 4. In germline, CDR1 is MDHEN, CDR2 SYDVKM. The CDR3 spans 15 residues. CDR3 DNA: TGTGCCAGCAGTTTGACAGGGTACGGCACAGATACGCAGTATTTT. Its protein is CASSLTGYGTDTQYF.

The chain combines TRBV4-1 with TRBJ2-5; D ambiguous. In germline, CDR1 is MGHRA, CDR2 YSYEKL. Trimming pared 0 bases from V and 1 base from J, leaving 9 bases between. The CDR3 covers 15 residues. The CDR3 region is CASSQEKGSQETQYF. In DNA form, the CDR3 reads TGCGCCAGCAGCCAAGAGAAGGGATCCCAAGAGACCCAGTACTTC.

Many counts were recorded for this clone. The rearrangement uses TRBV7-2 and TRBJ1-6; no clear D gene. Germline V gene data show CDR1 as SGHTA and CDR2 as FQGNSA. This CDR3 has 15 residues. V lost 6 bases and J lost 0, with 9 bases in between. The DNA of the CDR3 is TGTGCCAGCAGACAGCCTAGCTCCTATAATTCACCCCTCCACTTT. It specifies CASRQPSSYNSPLHF.

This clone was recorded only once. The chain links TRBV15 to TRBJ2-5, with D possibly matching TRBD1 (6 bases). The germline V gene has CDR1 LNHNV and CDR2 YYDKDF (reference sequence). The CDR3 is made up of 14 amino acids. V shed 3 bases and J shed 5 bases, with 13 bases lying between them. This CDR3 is CATSSAERGETQYF. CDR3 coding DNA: TGTGCCACCAGCAGTGCGGAGAGGGGGGAGACCCAGTACTTC.

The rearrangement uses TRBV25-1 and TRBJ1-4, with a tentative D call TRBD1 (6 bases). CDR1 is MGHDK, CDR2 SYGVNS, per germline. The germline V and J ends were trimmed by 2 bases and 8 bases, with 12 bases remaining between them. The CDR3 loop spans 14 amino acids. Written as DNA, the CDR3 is TGTGCCAGCAGTGAAGGCGGGGGCATCGAAAAACTGTTTTTT. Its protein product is CASSEGGGIEKLFF.

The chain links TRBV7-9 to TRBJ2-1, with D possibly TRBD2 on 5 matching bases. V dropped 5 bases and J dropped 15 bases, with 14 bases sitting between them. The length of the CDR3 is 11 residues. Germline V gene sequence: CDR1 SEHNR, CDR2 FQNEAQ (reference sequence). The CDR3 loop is CASSPRASLFF. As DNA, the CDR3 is TGTGCCAGCAGCCCCCGAGCTAGCCTGTTCTTC.

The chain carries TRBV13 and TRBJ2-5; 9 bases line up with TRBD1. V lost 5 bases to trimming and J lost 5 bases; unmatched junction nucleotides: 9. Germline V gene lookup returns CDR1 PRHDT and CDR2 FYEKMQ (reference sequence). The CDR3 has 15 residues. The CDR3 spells CASSEITGGGETQYF. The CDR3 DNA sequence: TGTGCCAGCAGCGAAATTACAGGGGGCGGGGAGACCCAGTACTTC.

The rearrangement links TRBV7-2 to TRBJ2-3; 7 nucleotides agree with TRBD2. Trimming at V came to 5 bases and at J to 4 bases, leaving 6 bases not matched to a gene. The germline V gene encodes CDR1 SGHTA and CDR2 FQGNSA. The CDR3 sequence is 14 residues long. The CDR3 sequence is CASSGRLAADTQYF. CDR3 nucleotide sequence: TGTGCCAGCAGCGGACGACTAGCCGCAGATACGCAGTATTTT. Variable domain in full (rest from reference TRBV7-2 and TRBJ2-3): GAGVSQSPSNKVTEKGKDVELRCDPISGHTALYWYRQSLGQGLEFLIYFQGNSAPDKSGLPSDRFSAERTGGSVSTLTIQRTQQEDSAVYLCASSGRLAADTQYFGPGTRLTVL.

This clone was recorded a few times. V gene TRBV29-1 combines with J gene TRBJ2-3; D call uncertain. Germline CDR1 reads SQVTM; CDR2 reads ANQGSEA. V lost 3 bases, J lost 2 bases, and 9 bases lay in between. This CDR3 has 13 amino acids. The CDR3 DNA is TGCAGCGTTGACGCTCTCTTCACAGATACGCAGTATTTT. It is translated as CSVDALFTDTQYF.

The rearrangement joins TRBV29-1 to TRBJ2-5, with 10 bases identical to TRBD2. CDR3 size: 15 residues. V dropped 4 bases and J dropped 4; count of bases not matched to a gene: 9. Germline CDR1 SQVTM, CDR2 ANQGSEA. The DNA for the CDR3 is TGCAGCGTTGGTCCTAGCGGGAGTAGTCCAGAGACCCAGTACTTC. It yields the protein CSVGPSGSSPETQYF. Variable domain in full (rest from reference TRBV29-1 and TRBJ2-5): SAVISQKPSRDICQRGTSLTIQCQVDSQVTMMFWYRQQPGQSLTLIATANQGSEATYESGFVIDKFPISRPNLTFSTLTVSNMSPEDSSIYLCSVGPSGSSPETQYFGPGTRLLVL.

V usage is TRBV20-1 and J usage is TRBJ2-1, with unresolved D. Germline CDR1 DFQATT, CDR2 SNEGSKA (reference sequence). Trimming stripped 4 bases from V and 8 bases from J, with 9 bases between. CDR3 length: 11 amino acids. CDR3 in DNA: TGCAGTGCTATGAGGCAAGATGAGCAGTTCTTC. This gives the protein CSAMRQDEQFF.

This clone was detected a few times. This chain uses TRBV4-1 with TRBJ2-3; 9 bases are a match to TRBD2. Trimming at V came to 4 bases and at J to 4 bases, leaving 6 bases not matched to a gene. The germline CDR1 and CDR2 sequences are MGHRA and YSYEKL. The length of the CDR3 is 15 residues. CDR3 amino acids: CASSRSGRSPDTQYF. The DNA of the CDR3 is TGCGCCAGCAGCCGTAGCGGGAGAAGTCCAGATACGCAGTATTTT.

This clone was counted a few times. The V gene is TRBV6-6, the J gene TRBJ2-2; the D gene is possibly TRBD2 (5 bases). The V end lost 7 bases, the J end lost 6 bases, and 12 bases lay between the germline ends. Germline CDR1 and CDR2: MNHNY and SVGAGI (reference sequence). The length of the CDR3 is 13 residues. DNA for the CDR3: TGTGCCAGCACGGGGTTTGCGGCCGGGGAGCTGTTTTTT. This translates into CASTGFAAGELFF.

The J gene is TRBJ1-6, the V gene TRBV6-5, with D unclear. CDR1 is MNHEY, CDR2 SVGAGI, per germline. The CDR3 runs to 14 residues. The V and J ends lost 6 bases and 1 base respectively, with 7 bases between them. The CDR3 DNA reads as TGTGCCAGCAGCCGACGTTCCTATAATTCACCCCTCCACTTT. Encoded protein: CASSRRSYNSPLHF.

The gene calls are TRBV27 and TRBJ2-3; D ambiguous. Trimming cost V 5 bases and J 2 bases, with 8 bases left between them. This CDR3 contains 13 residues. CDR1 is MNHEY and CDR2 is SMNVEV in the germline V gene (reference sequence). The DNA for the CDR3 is TGTGCCAGCAGTCGCCGGCCCACAGATACGCAGTATTTT. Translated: CASSRRPTDTQYF.

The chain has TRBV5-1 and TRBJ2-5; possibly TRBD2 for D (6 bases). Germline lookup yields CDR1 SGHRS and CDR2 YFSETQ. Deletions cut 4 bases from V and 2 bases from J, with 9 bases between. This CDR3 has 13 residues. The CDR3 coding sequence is TGCGCCAGCAGCCCGACTAGTCAAGAGACCCAGTACTTC. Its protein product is CASSPTSQETQYF.

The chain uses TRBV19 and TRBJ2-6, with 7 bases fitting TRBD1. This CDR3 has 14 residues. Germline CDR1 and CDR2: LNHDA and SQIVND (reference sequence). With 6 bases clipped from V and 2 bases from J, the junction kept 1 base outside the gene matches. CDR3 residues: CASSQGAGANVLTF. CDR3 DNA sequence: TGTGCCAGTAGCCAGGGGGCTGGGGCCAACGTCCTGACTTTC.

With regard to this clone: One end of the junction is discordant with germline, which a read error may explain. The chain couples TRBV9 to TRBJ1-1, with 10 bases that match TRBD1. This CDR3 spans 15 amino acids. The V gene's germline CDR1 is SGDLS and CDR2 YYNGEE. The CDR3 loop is CASSEGTGVNTEAFF. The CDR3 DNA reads TGTGCCAGCAGCGAGGGGACAGGGGTGAATACTGAAGCTTTCTTT.